This TCR beta chain was recovered during a study of T cell repertoires in cytomegalovirus infection (dated by TCRdb to the late 2010s). With respect to the entire study: Alongside well-studied HLA-B-restricted epitopes, the peptide stimulations were aimed at recently identified HLA-C-restricted CMV epitopes, whose presentation resists viral immunomodulation. Donor HLA type was relevant to the analysis, because carriage of CMV infection together with the matching HLA type was indicated by public TCR beta signatures. Paper-wide results and their limitations: In both this cohort and an independent cohort of under 450 donors, the cumulative frequency of public TCR beta family members distinguished carriers of CMV infection plus the relevant HLA type. The ex vivo response was dominated by HLA-C-restricted CMV-specific TCR beta clonotypes, and the single most frequent clonotype in two of eight donors was supplied by these HLA-C-restricted clonotypes.

This clonotype was seen more than once but under ten times. Its recognized antigen is unknown. Within one base of it there is no much larger clone, and no base qualities were kept. Sample treatment or condition, as interpreted from the label and publication: in vitro stimulation with specific CMV peptide epitopes to enrich CMV-specific T cells. The germline V end is reduced by 0 bases and the J end by 6 bases; junction bases left unmatched: 6. The CDR3, cysteine through phenylalanine, is 15 amino acids long. The CDR3 DNA has 45 bases and is translated from base 1. Per the germline V gene, SGHTA is the CDR1 and FQGNSA is the CDR2. The run used an Illumina HiSeq 1500. The public reads were run again by TCRdb, first through fastp at Q25 and then through MiXCR, and only productive beta chains were kept. Duplicate CDR3 protein sequences are folded into a single record with the most common DNA and genes. This sample is represented by about 400,000 distinct CDR3 sequences; roughly 34% of them were singletons. Roughly 14% of the sample comes from the top ten.

The TCR sequence derives from a human donor in good health (CMV status not recorded). Some clones in this sample may be carry-over from other donors' samples. Sequencing was performed on cultured PBMCs, taken from culture after CMV antigen stimulation. The chain employs TRBV7-2 and TRBJ1-2, and 8 junctional nucleotides match TRBD1. The DNA reads as follows: TGTGCCAGCAGCTTAGCGTCAGGGGGCGCGGATGGCTACACCTTC. This codes for CASSLASGGADGYTF.